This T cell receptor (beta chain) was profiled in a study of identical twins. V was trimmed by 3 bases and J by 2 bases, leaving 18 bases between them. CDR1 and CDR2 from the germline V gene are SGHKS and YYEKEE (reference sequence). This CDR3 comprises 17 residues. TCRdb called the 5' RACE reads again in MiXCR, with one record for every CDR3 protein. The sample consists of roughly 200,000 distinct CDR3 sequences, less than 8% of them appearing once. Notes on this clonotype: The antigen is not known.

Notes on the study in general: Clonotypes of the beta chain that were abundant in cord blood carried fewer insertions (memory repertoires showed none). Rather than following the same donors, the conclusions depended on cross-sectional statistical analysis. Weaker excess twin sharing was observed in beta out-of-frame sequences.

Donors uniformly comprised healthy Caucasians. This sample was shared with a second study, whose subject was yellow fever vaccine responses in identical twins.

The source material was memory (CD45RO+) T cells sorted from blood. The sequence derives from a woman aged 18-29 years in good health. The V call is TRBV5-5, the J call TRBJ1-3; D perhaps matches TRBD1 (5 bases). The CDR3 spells CASSWRWEGKAGNTIYF. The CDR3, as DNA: TGTGCCAGCAGCTGGAGGTGGGAGGGGAAGGCTGGAAACACCATATATTTT.